The 5 T cell receptor beta chains given below trace back to one sample, sequenced in a study of blood T cell repertoires in COVID-19. Measured with immunoSEQ multiplex PCR; TCRdb has only the in-frame clones, and not every one. Of about 200,000 clones listed, 82% were seen once; the top ten hold over 9.5%. The sample consisted of peripheral blood. The source of these receptors is a woman in her thirties or forties with acute or convalescent COVID-19.

The rearrangement joins TRBV24-1 to TRBJ1-2; D call uncertain. This CDR3 region has 13 residues. Trimming took 5 bases from V and 8 from J, leaving 14 bases between them. Germline-derived CDR1 and CDR2 are KGHDR and SFDVKD. CDR3 nucleotides: TGTGCCACCAGTGGGGGAGCCACGGGGGGCTACACCTTC. This sequence encodes CATSGGATGGYTF.

The J gene is TRBJ2-7, the V gene TRBV10-3; TRBD1 matches at 11 bases. The CDR3 sequence is 15 residues long. From germline, CDR1 is ENHRY and CDR2 SYGVKD. J was trimmed by 7 bases and V by 10 bases; bases with no gene match: 15. The CDR3 DNA reads TGTGCCACCTTCCGGCCGGGACAGGGGGACGAAGAGCAGTACTTC. Protein sequence: CATFRPGQGDEEQYF.

This rearrangement joins TRBV7-9 to TRBJ2-3; 7 nucleotides align to TRBD2. J gave up 6 bases and V 5 bases, and 17 bases lay outside the gene matches. The germline V gene encodes CDR1 SEHNR and CDR2 FQNEAQ (reference sequence). This CDR3 has 17 residues. The CDR3 bases are TGTGCCAGCAGCGACGAGGCGGGAGCTTTGGGACGTGATACGCAGTATTTT. Its protein is CASSDEAGALGRDTQYF.

This clone was seen only a few times. The rearrangement joins TRBV3-1 (or the pseudogene TRBV3-2) to TRBJ2-1; TRBD2 might be the D (7 bases). The CDR3 loop spans 15 amino acids. CDR1 LGHDT and CDR2 YNNKEL come from the germline V gene (reference sequence). V dropped 4 bases and J dropped 10 bases, with 20 bases sitting between them. The CDR3 here is CASSPRPGGPLEQFF. Written as DNA, the CDR3 is TGTGCCAGCAGCCCTCGCCCCGGGGGGCCCCTGGAGCAGTTCTTC.

This clone came up once. The chain uses TRBV11-2 and TRBJ2-7, with D uncertain. This CDR3 comprises 13 residues. Trimming shortened V by 4 bases and J by 3 bases, and 10 bases separated the two germline ends. The germline CDR1 and CDR2 sequences are SGHAT and FQNNGV. CDR3 nucleotides: TGTGCCAGCAGCTCGTCCCGGGTCTACGAGCAGTACTTC. Translating gives CASSSSRVYEQYF.